A single sample gave rise to the 21 T cell receptor beta chains below, sequenced in a study of T cell responses to AZD1222 COVID-19 vaccine. Measured with immunoSEQ multiplex PCR; TCRdb has only the in-frame clones, and not every one. The profile shows 150,000 to 200,000 clones, around 87% of them singletons. The specimen was peripheral blood, collected on day 0 of MenACWY control vaccination. The receptors were gathered from an adult in good health.

V gene TRBV4-1 combines with J gene TRBJ2-5; 7 positions agree with TRBD1. This CDR3 contains 15 residues. The J segment lost 5 bases and the V segment lost 3 bases, leaving 9 bases of the junction unmatched. Germline CDR1 is MGHRA and CDR2 is YSYEKL. DNA of the CDR3: TGCGCCAGCAGCCAGGGCACAGGGGATGCGGAGACCCAGTACTTC. Translating gives CASSQGTGDAETQYF.

The chain uses TRBV30 and TRBJ2-5; D is uncertain. Trimming pared 0 bases from V and 2 bases from J, leaving 7 bases between. The CDR3 is made up of 13 amino acids. Germline CDR1 GTSNPN, CDR2 SVGIG (reference sequence). CDR3 protein: CAWSVNSQETQYF. CDR3 coding DNA: TGTGCCTGGAGTGTAAACTCTCAAGAGACCCAGTACTTC.

Notes on this clone: A read error may account for a junction end that differs from germline. The chain links TRBV7-7 to TRBJ2-3; 7 bases align to TRBD2. The CDR3 extends over 14 amino acids. CDR1 is SSHAT, CDR2 FNYEAQ, per germline (reference sequence). For the CDR3, the DNA is TGTGCTAGCAGCCTTAGCGGGCTCCGGGATACGCAGTATTTT. Its protein product is CASSLSGLRDTQYF.

J is TRBJ2-7 and V is TRBV28; D tentatively reads TRBD1 or TRBD2 (6 bases each). Germline CDR1 is MDHEN and CDR2 is SYDVKM. The CDR3 covers 15 residues. Between the trimmed V and J ends, which lost 1 base and 7 bases, there was a span of 17 bases. CDR3: CASSLSNSGAGEQYF. CDR3 bases: TGTGCCAGCAGTTTATCTAACTCGGGGGCGGGGGAGCAGTACTTC.

This clone has only a few counts. The chain has TRBV5-1 and TRBJ2-7; a possible D gene is TRBD1 (6 bases). Trimming shortened V by 3 bases and J by 0 bases, and 16 bases separated the two germline ends. This CDR3 has 16 amino acids. CDR1 SGHRS and CDR2 YFSETQ come from the germline V gene. The CDR3 DNA follows: TGCGCCAGCAGCTCACGCCAGGGGATGAGCTCCTACGAGCAGTACTTC. Protein product: CASSSRQGMSSYEQYF.

J is TRBJ2-7 and V is TRBV6-2 or TRBV6-3, with 8 bases matching TRBD1. V lost 5 bases, J lost 4 bases, and 10 bases stayed unmatched. The CDR3 is made up of 15 amino acids. Germline V gene sequence: CDR1 MNHEY, CDR2 SVGEGT. The CDR3 is CASSPTDRVRYEQYF. The CDR3 DNA is TGTGCCAGCAGTCCGACGGACAGGGTGAGGTACGAGCAGTACTTC.

The V call is TRBV19, the J call TRBJ2-7, with D perhaps being TRBD1 or TRBD2 (5 bases each). Germline CDR1 reads LNHDA; CDR2 reads SQIVND (reference sequence). CDR3 length equals 14 residues. V was trimmed by 3 bases and J by 3 bases, leaving 12 bases between them. The CDR3 reads CASSMRGPNYEQYF. CDR3 bases: TGTGCCAGTAGTATGAGGGGCCCGAACTACGAGCAGTACTTC.

The rearrangement uses TRBV9 and TRBJ2-7; D is unresolved. Trimming pared 0 bases from V and 6 bases from J, leaving 10 bases between. This CDR3 comprises 13 residues. The germline gives CDR1 SGDLS, CDR2 YYNGEE. The CDR3 nucleotides are TGTGCCAGCAGCGTAGGCGTCGGCGGCGAGCAGTACTTC. The encoded protein is CASSVGVGGEQYF.

The chain recombines TRBV28 with TRBJ2-5, with D unclear. Germline V gene lookup returns CDR1 MDHEN and CDR2 SYDVKM. This CDR3 contains 13 residues. V dropped 4 bases and J dropped 5 bases, with 11 bases sitting between them. In nucleotides, the CDR3 is TGTGCCAGCAGTTCTTACAGCCCGGAGACCCAGTACTTC. Encoded protein: CASSSYSPETQYF.

The chain carries TRBV7-3 and TRBJ1-1; D remains ambiguous. Germline loops: CDR1 SGHTA, CDR2 FQGTGA. Trimming stripped 3 bases from V and 6 bases from J, with 8 bases between. This CDR3 is 12 amino acids long. The CDR3 coding sequence is TGTGCCAGCAGCTTCTCGGGTGCTGAAGCTTTCTTT. This codes for CASSFSGAEAFF.

This clone has just a few counts. The V gene is TRBV29-1, the J gene TRBJ1-2; D unresolved. The germline V and J ends were trimmed by 6 bases and 5 bases, with 4 bases remaining between them. Germline V CDR1 and CDR2: SQVTM, ANQGSEA. The CDR3 consists of 9 residues. The DNA for the CDR3 is TGCAGCGTCTCATATGGCTACACCTTC. Amino acids: CSVSYGYTF.

The rearrangement links TRBV5-1 to TRBJ2-1; 13 nucleotides line up with TRBD2. The ends lost 0 bases at V and 8 bases at J; junction bases unmatched: 5. The CDR3 covers 16 residues. Germline CDR1 reads SGHRS; CDR2 reads YFSETQ. The CDR3 spells CASSLGGTSGADEQFF. The CDR3 coding sequence is TGCGCCAGCAGCTTGGGGGGGACTAGCGGGGCGGATGAGCAGTTCTTC.

Notes on this clone: Other DNA sequences within the sample encode an identical CDR3. The chain couples TRBV27 to TRBJ1-1; D is uncertain. In germline, CDR1 is MNHEY, CDR2 SMNVEV (reference sequence). This CDR3 is built from 14 residues. Between the trimmed V and J ends, which lost 6 bases and 0 bases, there was a span of 11 bases. In nucleotides, the CDR3 is TGTGCCAGCAGCTCGGGCGGGGTGAACACTGAAGCTTTCTTT. Translating gives CASSSGGVNTEAFF.

The chain couples TRBV7-9 to TRBJ2-6; D not resolved. This CDR3 region has 14 residues. From germline, CDR1 is SEHNR and CDR2 FQNEAQ (reference sequence). The ends were cut back, 1 base at V and 3 bases at J, with 4 bases in the middle. The CDR3 bases are TGTGCCAGCAGCTTAGGGGTTGGGGCCAACGTCCTGACTTTC. Its protein is CASSLGVGANVLTF.

This sequence joins TRBV2 and TRBJ2-7; TRBD1 might be the D (6 bases). The CDR3 covers 14 residues. Germline V lookup: CDR1 SNHLY, CDR2 FYNNEI. Deletions cut 6 bases from V and 4 bases from J, with 16 bases between. The CDR3 protein is CASSERGSQYEQYF. The CDR3 DNA reads TGTGCCAGCAGCGAGAGGGGGAGCCAATACGAGCAGTACTTC.

The V and J genes are TRBV3-1 (or the pseudogene TRBV3-2) and TRBJ2-7, with D unresolved. Germline assignment: CDR1 LGHDT and CDR2 YNNKEL (reference sequence). The CDR3 runs 13 residues. V was clipped by 6 bases and J by 4 bases, with 13 bases between them. The CDR3 protein is CASSPGPLYEQYF. The CDR3 DNA follows: TGTGCCAGCAGTCCCGGGCCATTATACGAGCAGTACTTC.

The table lists this clone with a count of one. Other DNA sequences in the sample encode the same CDR3. The chain has TRBV5-1 and TRBJ2-3; D is perhaps TRBD1 or TRBD2 (5 bases each). CDR3 size: 14 residues. The germline V and J ends were trimmed by 0 bases and 6 bases, with 11 bases remaining between them. From germline, CDR1 is SGHRS and CDR2 YFSETQ. CDR3 DNA sequence: TGCGCCAGCAGCTTGGGAGGGGCATCGGATACGCAGTATTTT. Translation gives CASSLGGASDTQYF.

Notes on this clone: This sample includes further DNA sequences coding for the same CDR3. The rearrangement joins TRBV2 to TRBJ2-7; D is unclear. The CDR3 is made up of 10 amino acids. V was cut by 6 bases and J by 3 bases, with 3 bases left in between. CDR1 and CDR2 (germline): SNHLY, FYNNEI. CDR3 DNA sequence: TGTGCCAGCAGAGACTACGAGCAGTACTTC. Protein sequence: CASRDYEQYF.

The chain recombines TRBV9 with TRBJ1-5; the match to TRBD1 covers 7 bases. CDR1 is SGDLS, CDR2 YYNGEE, per germline. V dropped 3 bases and J dropped 3; count of bases not matched to a gene: 3. This CDR3 comprises 14 residues. The DNA of the CDR3 is TGTGCCAGCAGCGGAGGGGGCGACAATCAGCCCCAGCATTTT. This gives the protein CASSGGGDNQPQHF.

The CDR3 DNA is TGTGCCAGCAGTCAAACAGGGGAAACCTACGAGCAGTACTTC. Encoded protein: CASSQTGETYEQYF. The chain has TRBV6-2 or TRBV6-3 and TRBJ2-7; 7 bases match TRBD1. Germline values: CDR1 MNHEY, CDR2 SVGEGT. The CDR3 loop spans 14 amino acids. V lost 5 bases and J lost 2; bases outside the gene matches: 6.

This chain joins TRBV9 and TRBJ2-7; 12 nucleotides align to TRBD2. J lost 5 bases, V lost 0 bases, and 6 bases had no gene match. The CDR3 loop spans 16 amino acids. Germline lookup yields CDR1 SGDLS and CDR2 YYNGEE. CDR3 coding DNA: TGTGCCAGCAGCGTAGGATGGTCTAGCGGGGGGGACGAGCAGTACTTC. Translated: CASSVGWSSGGDEQYF.